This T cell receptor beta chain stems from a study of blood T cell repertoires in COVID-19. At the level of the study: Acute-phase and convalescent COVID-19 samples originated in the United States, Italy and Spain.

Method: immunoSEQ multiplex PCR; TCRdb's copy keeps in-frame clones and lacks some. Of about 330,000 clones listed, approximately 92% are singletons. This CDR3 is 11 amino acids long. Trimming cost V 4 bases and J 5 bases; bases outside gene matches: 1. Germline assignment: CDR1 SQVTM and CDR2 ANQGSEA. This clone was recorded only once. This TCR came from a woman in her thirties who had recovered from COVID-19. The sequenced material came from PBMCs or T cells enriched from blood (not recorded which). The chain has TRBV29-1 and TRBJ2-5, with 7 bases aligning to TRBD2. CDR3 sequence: CSVGEGETQYF. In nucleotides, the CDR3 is TGCAGCGTTGGGGAGGGGGAGACCCAGTACTTC.